This T cell receptor (beta chain) originates from a study of cytomegalovirus exposure and HLA in healthy donors. Whole-study findings and limits: Most CMV-associated TCR beta chains were later found to appear HLA-restricted.

The length of the CDR3 is 15 residues. Germline V gives CDR1 SGHNT, CDR2 YYREEE (reference sequence). The V and J ends lost 3 bases and 0 bases respectively, with 12 bases between them. Primers for the PCR totalled 60 Vbeta and 13 Jbeta. Measured with immunoSEQ multiplex PCR; TCRdb has only the in-frame clones, and not every one. Of about 160,000 clones listed, 60% to 80% were seen once; the top ten hold more than 1.2%. As for this clone: Its antigen remains unknown.

The clonotype comes from a male donor in good health and CMV-seronegative. What was sequenced was PBMCs. This chain joins TRBV5-4 and TRBJ1-2; maybe TRBD1 (6 bases). For the CDR3, the DNA is TGTGCCAGCAGCTCCGGGACATTTGCTAACTATGGCTACACCTTC. It translates to CASSSGTFANYGYTF.